Below, 20 T cell receptor beta chains from the same sample are listed, as sequenced in a study of T-cell memory formation after mild COVID-19. MiXCR, run by TCRdb on the 5' RACE reads, gives a single entry per CDR3 protein. This table holds hundreds of thousands of distinct CDR3 sequences, 15% to 20% found once. The sequencing input was PBMCs or a T cell subset sorted from them (not recorded which). The source is a man between 18 and 29 years old who had mild COVID-19 (a few samples of this study predate the infection). Cell type and time point are not known.

This chain connects TRBV20-1 to TRBJ1-5; no reliable D call. The V end lost 7 bases, the J end lost 0 bases, and 7 bases lay between the germline ends. This CDR3 is 12 amino acids long. Germline V gives CDR1 DFQATT, CDR2 SNEGSKA (reference sequence). The CDR3 DNA is TGCAGTGTTACAGATAGCAATCAGCCCCAGCATTTT. Translated: CSVTDSNQPQHF.

This clonotype was picked up a small number of times. This chain joins TRBV7-2 and TRBJ2-7; D is perhaps TRBD2 (7 bases). CDR3 length equals 15 residues. Trimming pared 5 bases from V and 4 bases from J, leaving 18 bases between. The germline CDR1 and CDR2 sequences are SGHTA and FQGNSA. CDR3 in DNA: TGTGCCAGCAGCCAAGGCCACGCGGGGGCGTACGAGCAGTACTTC. It is translated as CASSQGHAGAYEQYF.

This clonotype showed up just a few times. The chain recombines TRBV7-6 with TRBJ2-2; 10 nucleotides agree with TRBD2. The CDR3 covers 19 residues. Per the germline V gene, CDR1 is SGHVS and CDR2 is FNYEAQ. The V and J ends lost 4 bases and 0 bases, in that order; junction bases with no gene match: 11. The CDR3, as DNA: TGTGCCAGCAGCTCCCCGGGACTAGCGAGATCCGCGAACACCGGGGAGCTGTTTTTT. Amino acids: CASSSPGLARSANTGELFF. The whole variable domain, remainder taken from reference TRBV7-6 and TRBJ2-2, is GAGVSQSPRYKVTKRGQDVALRCDPISGHVSLYWYRQALGQGPEFLTYFNYEAQQDKSGLPNDRFSAERPEGSISTLTIQRTEQRDSAMYRCASSSPGLARSANTGELFFGEGSRLTVL.

This clonotype has only a few counts. This chain links TRBV12-3 or TRBV12-4 with TRBJ2-2; D is ambiguous. The CDR3 has 11 residues. V lost 1 base to trimming and J lost 9 bases, with 3 bases between them. The CDR3 nucleotides read TGTGCCAGCAGTTTAGTCTGGGAGCTGTTTTTT. Amino acid sequence: CASSLVWELFF.

This clonotype was counted between two and nine times. The chain recombines TRBV4-3 with TRBJ1-1; 7 nucleotides agree with TRBD1. This CDR3 contains 16 residues. The germline gives CDR1 LGHNA, CDR2 YSLEER. The trim removed 1 base at V and 4 bases at J, leaving 9 bases unmatched. The chain's CDR3 is CASSQVGGPGGTEAFF. CDR3 in DNA: TGCGCCAGCAGCCAAGTAGGGGGTCCAGGGGGCACTGAAGCTTTCTTT.

This chain joins TRBV7-9 and TRBJ1-1; no definite D call. In germline, CDR1 is SEHNR, CDR2 FQNEAQ (reference sequence). This CDR3 has 13 amino acids. Trimming cost V 1 base and J 11 bases, with 14 bases left between them. The chain's CDR3 is CASSLEGSGSAFF. CDR3 nucleotides: TGTGCCAGCAGCTTAGAAGGCTCGGGGTCGGCTTTCTTT.

In this sample, this clonotype turned up a few times. The chain is built from TRBV4-2 and TRBJ2-5; 10 bases agree with TRBD2. Germline-derived CDR1 and CDR2 are LGHNA and YNFKEQ. This CDR3 region has 15 residues. Unmatched junction bases numbered 4, after V lost 2 bases and J lost 4 bases. The chain's CDR3 is CASSQSGGARETQYF. DNA for the CDR3: TGTGCCAGCAGCCAAAGCGGGGGGGCCCGAGAGACCCAGTACTTC.

This chain uses TRBV27 with TRBJ2-1; D might be TRBD1 or TRBD2, each matching 6 bases. The V and J ends lost 5 bases and 9 bases respectively, with 20 bases between them. The CDR3 is 15 residues long. Germline CDR1 and CDR2: MNHEY and SMNVEV (reference sequence). The CDR3 loop reads CASSSRGGSGAEQFF. In DNA form, the CDR3 reads TGTGCCAGCAGTAGCCGGGGTGGGTCGGGGGCTGAGCAGTTCTTC.

The genes are TRBV7-9 and TRBJ1-6, with TRBD1 as a possible D gene (5 bases). This CDR3 has 14 residues. Per germline, CDR1 SEHNR and CDR2 FQNEAQ (reference sequence). V lost 3 bases, J lost 7 bases, and 10 bases lay in between. CDR3 sequence (DNA): TGTGCCAGCAGCTTTGCAGGGTACAATTCACCCCTCCACTTT. This translates into CASSFAGYNSPLHF.

A few counts support this clonotype. Here the CDR3 reads CASSPGTSGHQETQYF. The CDR3 nucleotides read TGTGCCAGCAGCCCCGGGACTAGCGGGCATCAAGAGACCCAGTACTTC. The chain links TRBV11-2 to TRBJ2-5, with TRBD2 matching over 12 bases. Germline V gene sequence: CDR1 SGHAT, CDR2 FQNNGV. V dropped 5 bases and J dropped 2; count of bases not matched to a gene: 6. This CDR3 contains 16 residues.

The chain uses TRBV7-6 and TRBJ2-2; D may be TRBD1 (6 bases). The germline V and J ends were trimmed by 2 bases and 6 bases, with 22 bases remaining between them. The CDR3 runs to 18 residues. Germline CDR1 reads SGHVS; CDR2 reads FNYEAQ. CDR3 sequence: CASSLNPLGADWAGELFF. DNA for the CDR3: TGTGCCAGCAGCTTAAATCCCCTGGGGGCCGACTGGGCCGGGGAGCTGTTTTTT.

In this sample, this clonotype turned up a few times. V is TRBV4-3 and J is TRBJ1-4; weak D call: TRBD1 (5 bases). The CDR3 has 14 amino acids. Trimming pared 0 bases from V and 8 bases from J, leaving 10 bases between. The germline gives CDR1 LGHNA, CDR2 YSLEER. Written as DNA, the CDR3 is TGCGCCAGCAGCCAAGAGGCAGGGCGGGAAAAACTGTTTTTT. It encodes CASSQEAGREKLFF.

The CDR3, as DNA: TGTGCCAGCAGCTTCCCCCCTCCGCGGGGGCCTGATCAGCCCCAGCATTTT. Translated, it gives CASSFPPPRGPDQPQHF. The gene calls are TRBV7-4 and TRBJ1-5, with a tentative D call TRBD1 (6 bases). This CDR3 spans 17 amino acids. Germline values: CDR1 SGHVT, CDR2 SQSDAQ. Trimming cost V 3 bases and J 5 bases, with 20 bases left between them. Together with reference TRBV7-4 and TRBJ1-5, the CDR3 gives the full variable domain: GAGVSQSPRYKVAKRGRDVALRCDSISGHVTLYWYRQTLGQGSEVLTYSQSDAQRDKSGRPSGRFSAERPERSVSTLKIQRTEQGDSAVYLCASSFPPPRGPDQPQHFGDGTRLSIL.

The gene calls are TRBV4-1 and TRBJ2-7; D uncertain. The germline V gene has CDR1 MGHRA and CDR2 YSYEKL. V shed 0 bases and J shed 0 bases, with 6 bases lying between them. The CDR3 contains 14 residues. The CDR3, as DNA: TGCGCCAGCAGCCAAGACGCGGTCTCCTACGAGCAGTACTTC. As protein: CASSQDAVSYEQYF.

In this sample, this clonotype turned up a few times. V usage is TRBV3-1 and J usage is TRBJ2-1; TRBD1 might be the D (6 bases). The CDR3 is made up of 13 amino acids. Per germline, CDR1 LGHDT and CDR2 YNNKEL (reference sequence). V lost 1 base and J lost 8, with 9 bases in between. CDR3 region: CASSQGGRHEQFF. Here the CDR3 DNA reads TGTGCCAGCAGCCAAGGGGGGCGGCATGAGCAGTTCTTC.

V gene TRBV7-2 combines with J gene TRBJ1-2, with D maybe TRBD1 (6 bases). The CDR3 length is 15 residues. The V end lost 5 bases, the J end lost 3 bases, and 16 bases lay between the germline ends. Germline V gives CDR1 SGHTA, CDR2 FQGNSA. The DNA for the CDR3 is TGTGCCAGCAGCCCCAGGTCAGGGGTGCACTATGGCTACACCTTC. It encodes CASSPRSGVHYGYTF.

The chain employs TRBV12-3 or TRBV12-4 and TRBJ1-1, with 8 bases aligning to TRBD1. J gave up 4 bases and V 7 bases, and 8 bases lay outside the gene matches. The CDR3 is 14 residues long. For the CDR3, the DNA is TGTGCCAGCACTCAGCTACAGGGGGGCACTGAAGCTTTCTTT. It specifies CASTQLQGGTEAFF.

This clonotype was counted only a few times. The chain has TRBV4-3 and TRBJ1-3; 7 bases fit TRBD1. There are 14 residues in the CDR3. Germline values: CDR1 LGHNA, CDR2 YSLEER. V shed 4 bases and J 6 bases; nucleotides not matched to a gene: 6. The CDR3 coding sequence is TGCGCCAGCAGCCTGGAACAGGGGTCAAACACCATATATTTT. Protein: CASSLEQGSNTIYF.

In this sample, this clonotype turned up a few times. The chain links TRBV12-3 or TRBV12-4 to TRBJ1-1; D is unclear. With 6 bases removed from V and 1 base from J, the gap between germline ends came to 15 bases. The CDR3 is 15 residues long. CDR3 loop: CASSPDPMGNTEAFF. The CDR3, as DNA: TGTGCCAGCAGCCCGGACCCTATGGGGAACACTGAAGCTTTCTTT.

This clonotype was seen repeatedly, ten times or more. This chain connects TRBV7-2 to TRBJ1-1; D possibly corresponds to TRBD1 (5 bases). Trimming left V 3 bases short and J 1 base short, with 6 bases between. Germline V CDR1 and CDR2: SGHTA, FQGNSA. The CDR3 has 13 amino acids. This chain's CDR3 is CASSFQGNTEAFF. CDR3 bases: TGTGCCAGCAGCTTTCAGGGGAACACTGAAGCTTTCTTT. Full variable domain (rest looked up from reference TRBV7-2 and TRBJ1-1): GAGVSQSPSNKVTEKGKDVELRCDPISGHTALYWYRQSLGQGLEFLIYFQGNSAPDKSGLPSDRFSAERTGGSVSTLTIQRTQQEDSAVYLCASSFQGNTEAFFGQGTRLTVV.